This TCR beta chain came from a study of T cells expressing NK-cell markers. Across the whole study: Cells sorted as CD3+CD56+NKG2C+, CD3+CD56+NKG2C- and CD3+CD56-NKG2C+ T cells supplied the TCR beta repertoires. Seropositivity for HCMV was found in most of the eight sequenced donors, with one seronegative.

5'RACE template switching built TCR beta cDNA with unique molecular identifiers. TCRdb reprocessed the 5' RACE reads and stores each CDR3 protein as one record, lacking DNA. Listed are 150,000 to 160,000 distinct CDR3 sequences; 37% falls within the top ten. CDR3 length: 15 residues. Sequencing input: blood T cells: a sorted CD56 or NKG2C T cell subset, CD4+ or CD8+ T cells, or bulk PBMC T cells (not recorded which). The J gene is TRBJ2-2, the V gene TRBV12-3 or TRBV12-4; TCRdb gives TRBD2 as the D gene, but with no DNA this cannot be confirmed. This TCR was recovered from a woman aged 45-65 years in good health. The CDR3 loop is CASLEGRDNTGELFF.